This T cell receptor (beta chain) is drawn from a study of cytomegalovirus exposure and HLA in healthy donors. Nobody wrote down the CMV serostatus of this donor. PCR was performed using 60 Vbeta and 13 Jbeta primers. Method: immunoSEQ multiplex PCR; TCRdb's copy keeps in-frame clones and lacks some. This table holds tens of thousands of clones, approximately 80% found once. Points from the study as a whole: In presence/absence analyses, roughly uniform sequencing depth across donors was assumed. Later analysis associated a missense DCLRE1C variant with TCR beta V- and J-gene trimming.

About this clone: Its antigen is undetermined.

The sequence was collected from a human donor in good health. The sequenced material came from PBMCs.

This chain's CDR3 is CASSLVRDLGPQHF. CDR3 coding DNA: TGTGCCAGCAGCTTAGTCAGGGACTTGGGCCCCCAGCATTTT. The V call is TRBV7-2, the J call TRBJ1-5; a possible D gene is TRBD1 (5 bases). The V and J ends lost 1 base and 10 bases respectively, with 14 bases between them. Germline V gene lookup returns CDR1 SGHTA and CDR2 FQGNSA. CDR3 size: 14 residues.